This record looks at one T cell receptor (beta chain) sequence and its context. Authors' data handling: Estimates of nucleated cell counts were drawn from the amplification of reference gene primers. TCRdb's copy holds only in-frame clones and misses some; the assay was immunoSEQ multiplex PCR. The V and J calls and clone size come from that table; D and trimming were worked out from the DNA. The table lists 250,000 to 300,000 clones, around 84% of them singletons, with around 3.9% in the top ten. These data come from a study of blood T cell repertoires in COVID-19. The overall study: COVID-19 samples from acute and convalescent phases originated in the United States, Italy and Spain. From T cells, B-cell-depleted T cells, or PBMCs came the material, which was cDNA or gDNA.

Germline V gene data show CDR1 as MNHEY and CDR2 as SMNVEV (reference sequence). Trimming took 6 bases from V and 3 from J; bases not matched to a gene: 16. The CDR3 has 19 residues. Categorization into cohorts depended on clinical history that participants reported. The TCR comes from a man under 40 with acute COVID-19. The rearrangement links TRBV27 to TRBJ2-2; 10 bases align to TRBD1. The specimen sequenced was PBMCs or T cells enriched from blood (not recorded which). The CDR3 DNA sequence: TGTGCCAGCAGAAGGAGGGACAGGGGTCGTGTGAGGGACACCGGGGAGCTGTTTTTT. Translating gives CASRRRDRGRVRDTGELFF.